A selection of T cell receptor beta chains follows, all from one sample in a study of cytomegalovirus exposure and HLA in healthy donors. Profiling relied on immunoSEQ multiplex PCR, and the TCRdb table lists in-frame clones only, not all of them. The profile shows roughly 190,000 clones, 82% of them singletons. Sequenced sample: PBMCs. The source of these receptors is a young woman in good health and CMV-seronegative. CDR3s include the opening cysteine and the closing phenylalanine or tryptophan. Each record gives: J gene, V gene, D gene, CDR3 protein. D genes are given only for firm matches.

>TRBJ2-7|TRBV18|-
CASSPGTGELNEQYF
>TRBJ1-4|TRBV6-5|-
CASIKRNGDEKLFF
>TRBJ2-5|TRBV7-2|-
CASSFSSQETQYF
>TRBJ2-1|TRBV5-1|TRBD2
CASSLYSSGMIEQFF
>TRBJ2-7|TRBV7-2|TRBD1
CASSPDRRVEQYF
>TRBJ2-3|TRBV5-8|-
CASSLEGGTDTQYF
>TRBJ1-5|TRBV6-5|-
CASSHPGGNQPQHF
>TRBJ2-5|TRBV5-1|-
CASSPGAPGIQETQYF
>TRBJ2-3|TRBV10-1|-
CASREDLFTDTQYF
>TRBJ2-5|TRBV11-1|TRBD2
CASSPLGLARDKTQYF
>TRBJ1-4|TRBV28|TRBD1
CASSLDRGLDEKLFF
>TRBJ2-7|TRBV11-2|-
CASSSPGEQYF
>TRBJ2-5|TRBV7-6|TRBD2
CASSAETSGSSWTQYF
>TRBJ1-5|TRBV6-5|-
CASTTGPNQPQHF
>TRBJ2-1|TRBV19|-
CASRPRGAGDNEQFF
>TRBJ2-5|TRBV10-2|-
CASSEVTVQETQYF
>TRBJ1-5|TRBV10-1|-
CASSTGNQPQHF
>TRBJ2-7|TRBV6-1|TRBD1
CASSQPGQLSYEQYF
>TRBJ1-3|TRBV15|-
CATSRDMSSIYF
>TRBJ2-6|TRBV25-1|-
CASSELLGANVLTF
>TRBJ1-6|TRBV5-1|-
CALRTAQSSYNSPLHF
>TRBJ1-2|TRBV25-1|-
CASSEYLLPPRTF
>TRBJ2-7|TRBV28|-
CASGSNYEQYF
>TRBJ2-3|TRBV18|-
CASHSSGLPDF
>TRBJ2-7|TRBV2|TRBD1
CASIVDRGDYEQYF
>TRBJ2-7|TRBV5-1|TRBD1
CASSPGQGAWEQYF
>TRBJ2-7|TRBV7-6|-
CASSRRGPSSYEQYF
>TRBJ2-3|TRBV27|TRBD1
CASSLRGGSDTQYF
>TRBJ2-5|TRBV5-4|TRBD1
CASSDPGQGSRETQYF
>TRBJ1-1|TRBV7-9|-
CASSLDSYTEAFF
>TRBJ1-2|TRBV14|TRBD1
CASSQGTGSIYGYTF
>TRBJ2-5|TRBV28|-
CASSPAWHSQETQYF
>TRBJ2-7|TRBV7-7|TRBD1
CASSSGTGLDEQYF
>TRBJ1-2|TRBV5-8|TRBD1
CASSFTAGGGYTF
>TRBJ1-2|TRBV18|-
CASSPNARDGYTF
>TRBJ2-7|TRBV18|TRBD1
CASSPPSGTGGYEQYF
>TRBJ2-7|TRBV28|-
CASSFEVWGRSDEQYF
>TRBJ2-7|TRBV20-1|-
CSARQGRGEYF
>TRBJ2-3|TRBV5-1|TRBD2
CASSLEHSGGSTDTQYF
>TRBJ2-7|TRBV7-9|TRBD2
CASSLRVGAGGSVSYEQYF
>TRBJ2-1|TRBV15|-
CATSIDGTVNEQFF
>TRBJ2-2|TRBV27|TRBD1
CASGQGLTGELFF
>TRBJ2-2|TRBV7-9|TRBD1
CASSSGGSNTGELFF
>TRBJ2-7|TRBV30|TRBD2
CAGAGPYEQYF
>TRBJ2-7|TRBV18|-
CASSPPHFYEQYF
>TRBJ2-7|TRBV4-2|TRBD2
CASSHLAGGSYEQYF
>TRBJ2-1|TRBV27|-
CASSLLGPPNHEQFF
>TRBJ2-7|TRBV30|TRBD1
CAWSSGQGLYEQYF
>TRBJ2-3|TRBV7-2|TRBD2
CASSGLAGTDTQYF
>TRBJ1-1|TRBV7-9|-
CASTLPPGGGGKNTEAFF
>TRBJ2-3|TRBV11-2|-
CASSLDLRTSSTDTQYF
>TRBJ2-3|TRBV6-1|TRBD1
CASSGPGQGSYTDTQYF
>TRBJ2-3|TRBV19|TRBD2
CASSLGGGADTQYF